The 14 T cell receptor beta chains listed next were all sequenced from one sample in a study of T cell clones after liver transplantation. Data came from immunoSEQ multiplex PCR; TCRdb stores just in-frame clones and leaves some out. The sample lists some 120,000 clones; about nine tenths were seen once. Here the sequenced sample was CD4+ T cells from blood, taken 12 months after liver transplant. The receptors derive from a human patient who received a liver transplant. Some T cells may be transferred from the graft donor.

V usage is TRBV6-1 and J usage is TRBJ2-3; TRBD1 is a possible D gene (5 bases). The CDR3 spans 14 residues. The ends were cut back, 6 bases at V and 6 bases at J, with 16 bases in the middle. Germline assignment: CDR1 MNHNS and CDR2 SASEGT. CDR3 in DNA: TGTGCCAGCAGACTCGACAGAAAAGGGGATACGCAGTATTTT. This gives the protein CASRLDRKGDTQYF.

The chain links TRBV28 to TRBJ1-1; perhaps TRBD1 as D (5 bases). Trimming shortened V by 5 bases and J by 0 bases, and 16 bases separated the two germline ends. CDR1 and CDR2 from the germline V gene are MDHEN and SYDVKM. The CDR3 spans 16 residues. CDR3: CASSISDTLLNTEAFF. Written as DNA, the CDR3 is TGTGCCAGCAGTATCTCGGACACCCTCCTGAACACTGAAGCTTTCTTT.

The rearrangement joins TRBV18 to TRBJ2-2; D perhaps matches TRBD2 (5 bases). Germline lookup yields CDR1 KGHSH and CDR2 LQKENI. The V end was cut by 6 bases, the J end by 6 bases, with 14 bases between. This CDR3 is 14 amino acids long. CDR3 DNA: TGTGCCAGCTCGTCCCGACCGGAGGCCGGGGAGCTGTTTTTT. Its translation is CASSSRPEAGELFF.

The rearrangement links TRBV28 to TRBJ2-3; D is unresolved. Per germline, CDR1 MDHEN and CDR2 SYDVKM. The CDR3 runs to 14 residues. The V gene lost 1 base and the J gene lost 0 bases, with 5 bases spanning the gap. The DNA for the CDR3 is TGTGCCAGCAGTTTATTATCCAGCACAGATACGCAGTATTTT. It specifies CASSLLSSTDTQYF.

The chain couples TRBV19 to TRBJ1-2, with D tentatively TRBD1 (5 bases). The germline V gene has CDR1 LNHDA and CDR2 SQIVND (reference sequence). The V and J ends lost 1 base and 6 bases respectively, with 15 bases between them. This CDR3 comprises 15 residues. The CDR3 sequence is CASSIGRGRSDGYTF. The CDR3 DNA sequence: TGTGCCAGTAGTATAGGTAGGGGCAGGAGCGATGGCTACACCTTC.

V gene TRBV11-2 combines with J gene TRBJ2-7; no clear D gene. The germline gives CDR1 SGHAT, CDR2 FQNNGV. The CDR3 consists of 13 residues. Trimming took 0 bases from V and 6 from J, leaving 9 bases between them. The CDR3 loop is CASSLDAQIEQYF. In nucleotides, the CDR3 is TGTGCCAGCAGCTTAGATGCCCAAATCGAGCAGTACTTC.

The CDR3: CASSKIRGLKAKNIQYF. As DNA, the CDR3 is TGTGCCAGCAGCAAAATTCGGGGTCTGAAAGCCAAAAACATTCAGTACTTC. This chain links TRBV21-1 with TRBJ2-4; the D segment call TRBD2 is taken from the table without a DNA check. TRBV21-1 is shown as a pseudogene. This CDR3 is 17 amino acids long.

The chain combines TRBV27 with TRBJ1-6; 9 nucleotides agree with TRBD1. V dropped 5 bases and J dropped 7; count of bases not matched to a gene: 6. The germline V gene has CDR1 MNHEY and CDR2 SMNVEV (reference sequence). This CDR3 has 15 residues. The CDR3 sequence: CASSPGTGTNSPLHF. Written as DNA, the CDR3 is TGTGCCAGCAGTCCCGGGACAGGGACCAATTCACCCCTCCACTTT.

The table lists this clone with a few counts. This chain uses TRBV5-1 with TRBJ1-2; D perhaps matches TRBD1 (6 bases). Trimming took 4 bases from V and 2 from J, leaving 12 bases between them. Germline CDR1 reads SGHRS; CDR2 reads YFSETQ. There are 14 residues in the CDR3. CDR3 sequence: CASSPDSINYGYTF. CDR3 coding DNA: TGCGCCAGCAGCCCGGACAGCATCAACTATGGCTACACCTTC.

This chain joins TRBV11-3 and TRBJ1-2, with D possibly TRBD1 on 5 matching bases. The V gene lost 6 bases and the J gene lost 3 bases, with 8 bases spanning the gap. Germline CDR1 SGHNT, CDR2 YENEEA. This CDR3 contains 12 residues. CDR3 sequence (DNA): TGTGCCAGCAGGGGCAGGGACTATGGCTACACCTTC. It encodes CASRGRDYGYTF.

This clone was seen just once. The J gene is TRBJ2-3, the V gene TRBV5-1; 8 nucleotides align to TRBD1. Germline CDR1 and CDR2: SGHRS and YFSETQ. The trim removed 0 bases at V and 2 bases at J, leaving 2 bases unmatched. There are 15 residues in the CDR3. The CDR3, as DNA: TGCGCCAGCAGCTTGGACAGGGGGATCACAGATACGCAGTATTTT. Its translation is CASSLDRGITDTQYF.

The rearrangement joins TRBV6-1 to TRBJ1-1, with no clear D. Looked up from germline, CDR1 is MNHNS and CDR2 is SASEGT. This CDR3 has 15 residues. Deletions cut 2 bases from V and 0 bases from J, with 10 bases between. CDR3 sequence reads: CASSEIWSMNTEAFF. The CDR3, as DNA: TGTGCCAGCAGTGAAATCTGGTCCATGAACACTGAAGCTTTCTTT.

The chain joins TRBV7-9 to TRBJ2-3, with TRBD2 identical over 7 bases. Germline trimming cut 1 base from V and 0 bases from J; bases unmatched to any gene: 4. Germline lookup yields CDR1 SEHNR and CDR2 FQNEAQ (reference sequence). The CDR3 length is 16 residues. CDR3 sequence reads: CASSLGSGSSTDTQYF. In nucleotides, the CDR3 is TGTGCCAGCAGCTTAGGTAGCGGGTCGAGCACAGATACGCAGTATTTT.

This CDR3 reads CASRAWGAPEAFF. The CDR3 DNA is TGTGCCAGCAGAGCATGGGGGGCCCCCGAAGCTTTCTTT. The chain uses TRBV5-5 and TRBJ1-1; possible D gene TRBD1, 6 bases. Trimming took 5 bases from V and 8 from J, leaving 16 bases between them. The CDR3 contains 13 residues. Germline V CDR1 and CDR2: SGHKS, YYEKEE (reference sequence).